This T cell receptor (beta chain) was found in a study of blood T cells in healthy people across ages. Study outcomes and limitations: Per-million-T-cell TCR beta diversity fell roughly linearly with age.

About this clonotype: No antigen is known for it.

It was with a sample-barcoded 5' primer and a J-beta primer mix that a second PCR of roughly 7 to 12 cycles was run. TCRdb re-called the 5' RACE reads with MiXCR, one entry per CDR3 protein. The repertoire holds roughly 1,300,000 distinct CDR3 sequences, with 55% to 75% as singletons. PBMCs were isolated at a quantity of at least 6 million per sample. This receptor was taken from a man aged 18 to 29 in good health. What was sequenced was blood.

The CDR3 nucleotides are TGCAGCGTTGAAGCTATGAACACTGAAGCTTTCTTT. Translating it yields CSVEAMNTEAFF. The chain recombines TRBV29-1 with TRBJ1-1; D gene ambiguous. CDR3 length: 12 amino acids. Germline V gene data show CDR1 as SQVTM and CDR2 as ANQGSEA. Trimming took 1 base from V and 0 from J, leaving 3 bases between them.